These T cell receptor beta chains were read from a single sample in a study of CD8+ T cells in alopecia areata. Assay: immunoSEQ multiplex PCR; the TCRdb copy retains only in-frame clones and omits some. The profile shows 150,000 to 190,000 clones, about 51% of them singletons. This specimen was CD8+ T cells sorted from blood, taken at week 0. The origin of the receptors is a human donor with alopecia areata. Both conserved end residues are part of each CDR3. Each record gives: CDR3 protein, CDR3 DNA, D gene, clone size, J gene, V gene. The D gene is left open where the match is weak. The size entry is marked missing in some rows and otherwise reads once, few, many or a size class.

CDR3aa: CASSLEGGLMETQYF; CDR3nt: TGCGCCAGCAGCTTGGAAGGTGGTTTGATGGAGACCCAGTACTTC; d_gene: NA; abundance: NA; j_gene: TRBJ2-5; v_gene: TRBV5-1
CDR3aa: CASSSPHGGLPLEGEQFF; CDR3nt: TGTGCCAGCAGCTCCCCACACGGGGGGCTCCCCTTGGAGGGTGAGCAGTTCTTC; d_gene: NA; abundance: NA; j_gene: TRBJ2-1; v_gene: TRBV7-8
CDR3aa: CASDERGGTKETQYF; CDR3nt: TGTGCCAGCGACGAGCGGGGGGGGACCAAAGAGACCCAGTACTTC; d_gene: TRBD2; abundance: NA; j_gene: TRBJ2-5; v_gene: TRBV6-6
CDR3aa: CAWNTPGQPQHF; CDR3nt: TGTGCCTGGAACACCCCTGGTCAGCCCCAGCATTTT; d_gene: NA; abundance: NA; j_gene: TRBJ1-5; v_gene: TRBV30
CDR3aa: CASSLGTSKEQYF; CDR3nt: TGTGCCAGCAGCTTAGGGACTAGCAAGGAGCAGTACTTC; d_gene: TRBD2; abundance: NA; j_gene: TRBJ2-7; v_gene: TRBV11-3
CDR3aa: CASSPRTEGNTEAFF; CDR3nt: TGTGCCAGCAGCCCCCGGACGGAGGGCAATACTGAAGCTTTCTTT; d_gene: NA; abundance: NA; j_gene: TRBJ1-1; v_gene: TRBV7-8
CDR3aa: CASRDLTGSLGYEQYF; CDR3nt: TGTGCCAGCAGAGATTTAACAGGGTCTCTTGGGTACGAGCAGTACTTC; d_gene: NA; abundance: NA; j_gene: TRBJ2-7; v_gene: TRBV2
CDR3aa: CASSRRQSYNEQFF; CDR3nt: TGTGCCAGCAGCCGAAGACAGTCCTACAATGAGCAGTTCTTC; d_gene: NA; abundance: few; j_gene: TRBJ2-1; v_gene: TRBV9
CDR3aa: CASSLVLDEAFF; CDR3nt: TGTGCCAGCAGCTTAGTACTCGATGAAGCTTTCTTT; d_gene: NA; abundance: NA; j_gene: TRBJ1-1; v_gene: TRBV11-2
CDR3aa: CASSFLRDSSYNEQFF; CDR3nt: TGTGCCAGCAGCTTCCTACGGGACAGCTCCTACAATGAGCAGTTCTTC; d_gene: TRBD1; abundance: NA; j_gene: TRBJ2-1; v_gene: TRBV7-2
CDR3aa: CASSLATNEKLFF; CDR3nt: TGTGCCAGCAGCTTAGCGACTAATGAAAAACTGTTTTTT; d_gene: NA; abundance: few; j_gene: TRBJ1-4; v_gene: TRBV7-9
CDR3aa: CSVVHPGSPNYGYTF; CDR3nt: TGCAGCGTTGTTCACCCAGGCTCCCCTAACTATGGCTACACCTTC; d_gene: NA; abundance: NA; j_gene: TRBJ1-2; v_gene: TRBV29-1
CDR3aa: CATYDSPYEQYF; CDR3nt: TGTGCCACTTACGACAGCCCCTACGAGCAGTACTTC; d_gene: NA; abundance: NA; j_gene: TRBJ2-7; v_gene: TRBV10-3
CDR3aa: CASSRTGGELFF; CDR3nt: TGTGCCAGCAGCCGGACTGGCGGGGAGCTGTTTTTT; d_gene: NA; abundance: NA; j_gene: TRBJ2-2; v_gene: TRBV13
CDR3aa: CASIPGRRNTEAFF; CDR3nt: TGTGCCAGTATCCCGGGACGGAGAAACACTGAAGCTTTCTTT; d_gene: NA; abundance: few; j_gene: TRBJ1-1; v_gene: TRBV19
CDR3aa: CASGPKTGTFTGELFF; CDR3nt: TGCGCCAGCGGACCAAAGACAGGGACGTTCACCGGGGAGCTGTTTTTT; d_gene: TRBD1; abundance: NA; j_gene: TRBJ2-2; v_gene: TRBV5-1
CDR3aa: CASTTGRALYNEQFF; CDR3nt: TGTGCCAGCACCACCGGTAGGGCCCTCTACAATGAGCAGTTCTTC; d_gene: NA; abundance: NA; j_gene: TRBJ2-1; v_gene: TRBV7-2
CDR3aa: CASSGQGSYEQYF; CDR3nt: TGCGCCAGCAGCGGACAGGGAAGCTACGAGCAGTACTTC; d_gene: TRBD1; abundance: NA; j_gene: TRBJ2-7; v_gene: TRBV4-1
CDR3aa: CASSLVRNEKLFF; CDR3nt: TGTGCCAGCAGTTTGGTTCGGAATGAAAAACTGTTTTTT; d_gene: NA; abundance: few; j_gene: TRBJ1-4; v_gene: TRBV27
CDR3aa: CAWSEEGYIQYF; CDR3nt: TGTGCCTGGAGTGAGGAAGGTTACATTCAGTACTTC; d_gene: NA; abundance: NA; j_gene: TRBJ2-4; v_gene: TRBV30
CDR3aa: CSVLQGGPRETQYF; CDR3nt: TGCAGCGTTCTACAGGGGGGGCCCCGGGAGACCCAGTACTTC; d_gene: NA; abundance: NA; j_gene: TRBJ2-5; v_gene: TRBV29-1
CDR3aa: CASSPDDTYEQYF; CDR3nt: TGTGCCAGCTCACCAGACGACACATACGAGCAGTACTTC; d_gene: NA; abundance: NA; j_gene: TRBJ2-7; v_gene: TRBV18
CDR3aa: CAWSVTWEKLFF; CDR3nt: TGTGCCTGGAGTGTAACCTGGGAAAAACTGTTTTTT; d_gene: NA; abundance: NA; j_gene: TRBJ1-4; v_gene: TRBV30
CDR3aa: CASSQDWTGSTEAFF; CDR3nt: TGCGCCAGCAGCCAAGATTGGACAGGGTCCACTGAAGCTTTCTTT; d_gene: TRBD1; abundance: NA; j_gene: TRBJ1-1; v_gene: TRBV4-3
CDR3aa: CAWSYRGRAGYTF; CDR3nt: TGTGCCTGGAGTTACCGGGGCCGCGCTGGCTACACCTTC; d_gene: NA; abundance: NA; j_gene: TRBJ1-2; v_gene: TRBV30